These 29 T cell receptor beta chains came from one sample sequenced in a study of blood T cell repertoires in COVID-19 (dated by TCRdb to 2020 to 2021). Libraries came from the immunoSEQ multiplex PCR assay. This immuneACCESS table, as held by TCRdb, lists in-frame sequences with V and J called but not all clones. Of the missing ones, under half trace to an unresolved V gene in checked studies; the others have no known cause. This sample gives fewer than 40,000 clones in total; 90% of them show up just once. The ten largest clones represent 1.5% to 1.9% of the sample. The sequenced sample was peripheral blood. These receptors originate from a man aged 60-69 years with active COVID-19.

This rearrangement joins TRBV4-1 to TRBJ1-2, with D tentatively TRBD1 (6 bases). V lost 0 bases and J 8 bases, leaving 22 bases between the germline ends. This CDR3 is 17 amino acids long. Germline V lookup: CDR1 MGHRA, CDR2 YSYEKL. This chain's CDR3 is CASSQEGTGTLRGGYTF. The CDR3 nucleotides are TGCGCCAGCAGCCAAGAAGGGACCGGGACACTAAGAGGGGGCTACACCTTC.

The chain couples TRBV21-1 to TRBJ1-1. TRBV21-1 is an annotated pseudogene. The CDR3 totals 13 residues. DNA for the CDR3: TGTGCCATCCGGGGGGGCCGGAACACTGAAGCTTTCTTT. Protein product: CAIRGGRNTEAFF.

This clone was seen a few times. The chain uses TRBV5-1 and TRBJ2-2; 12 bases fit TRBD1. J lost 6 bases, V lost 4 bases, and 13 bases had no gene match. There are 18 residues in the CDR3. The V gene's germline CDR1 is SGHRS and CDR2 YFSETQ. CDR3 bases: TGCGCCAGCAGCGGTGGATTGGGGACAGGGGGCCTCGCCGGGGAGCTGTTTTTT. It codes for CASSGGLGTGGLAGELFF.

CDR3 loop: CASSLDSYNEQFF. Written as DNA, the CDR3 is TGTGCCAGCAGCTTGGACAGCTACAATGAGCAGTTCTTC. This rearrangement joins TRBV7-2 to TRBJ2-1; a weak D match, TRBD1 (6 bases). The germline CDR1 and CDR2 sequences are SGHTA and FQGNSA. The CDR3 is 13 amino acids. The germline V and J ends were trimmed by 3 bases and 3 bases, with 6 bases remaining between them.

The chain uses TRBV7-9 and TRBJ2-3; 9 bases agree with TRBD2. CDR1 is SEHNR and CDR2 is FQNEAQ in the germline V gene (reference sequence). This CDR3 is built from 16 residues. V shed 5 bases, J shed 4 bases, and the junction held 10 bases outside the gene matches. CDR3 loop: CASSPRSGGVSDTQYF. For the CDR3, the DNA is TGTGCCAGCAGCCCCCGTAGCGGGGGAGTCTCAGATACGCAGTATTTT. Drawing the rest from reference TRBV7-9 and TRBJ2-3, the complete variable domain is DTGVSQNPRHKITKRGQNVTFRCDPISEHNRLYWYRQTLGQGPEFLTYFQNEAQLEKSRLLSDRFSAERPKGSFSTLEIQRTEQGDSAMYLCASSPRSGGVSDTQYFGPGTRLTVL.

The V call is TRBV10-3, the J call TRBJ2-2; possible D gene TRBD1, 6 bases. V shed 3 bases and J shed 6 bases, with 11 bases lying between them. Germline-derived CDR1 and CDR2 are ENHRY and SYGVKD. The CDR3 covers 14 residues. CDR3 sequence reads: CAISDPTGSGELFF. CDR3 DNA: TGTGCCATCAGTGACCCTACAGGGTCCGGGGAGCTGTTTTTT.

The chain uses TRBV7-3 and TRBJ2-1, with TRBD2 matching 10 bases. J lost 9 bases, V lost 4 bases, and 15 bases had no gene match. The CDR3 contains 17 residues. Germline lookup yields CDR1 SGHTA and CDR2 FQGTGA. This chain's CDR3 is CASSSTQLAGATSEQFF. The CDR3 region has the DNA TGTGCCAGCAGCTCGACCCAGCTAGCGGGGGCCACCAGTGAGCAGTTCTTC. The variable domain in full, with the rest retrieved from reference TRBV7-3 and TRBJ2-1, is GAGVSQTPSNKVTEKGKYVELRCDPISGHTALYWYRQSLGQGPEFLIYFQGTGAADDSGLPNDRFFAVRPEGSVSTLKIQRTERGDSAVYLCASSSTQLAGATSEQFFGPGTRLTVL.

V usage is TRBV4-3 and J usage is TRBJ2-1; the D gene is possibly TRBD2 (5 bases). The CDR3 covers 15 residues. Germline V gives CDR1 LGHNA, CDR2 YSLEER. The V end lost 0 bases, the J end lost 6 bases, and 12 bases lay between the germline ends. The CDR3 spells CASSQDRVSGNEQFF. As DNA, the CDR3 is TGCGCCAGCAGCCAAGATCGGGTCAGCGGCAATGAGCAGTTCTTC.

CDR3 nucleotides: TGTGCCAGCTCCGGGTTCGACGAGCAGTACTTC. Amino acids: CASSGFDEQYF. This chain uses TRBV18 with TRBJ2-7; D unresolved. The CDR3 contains 11 residues. Deletions cut 6 bases from V and 5 bases from J, with 8 bases between. Per the germline V gene, CDR1 is KGHSH and CDR2 is LQKENI.

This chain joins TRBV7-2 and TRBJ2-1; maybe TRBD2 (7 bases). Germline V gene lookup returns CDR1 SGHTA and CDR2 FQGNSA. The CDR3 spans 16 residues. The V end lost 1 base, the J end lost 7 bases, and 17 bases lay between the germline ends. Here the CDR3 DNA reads TGTGCCAGCAGCTTAGACGGGGGGCTTCACGGGAATGAGCAGTTCTTC. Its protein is CASSLDGGLHGNEQFF.

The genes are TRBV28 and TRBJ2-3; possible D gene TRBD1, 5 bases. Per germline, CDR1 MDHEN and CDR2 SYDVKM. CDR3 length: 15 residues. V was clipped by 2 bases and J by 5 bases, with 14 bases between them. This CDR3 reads CASSLSAEGEDTQYF. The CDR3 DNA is TGTGCCAGCAGTTTAAGTGCGGAAGGGGAAGATACGCAGTATTTT.

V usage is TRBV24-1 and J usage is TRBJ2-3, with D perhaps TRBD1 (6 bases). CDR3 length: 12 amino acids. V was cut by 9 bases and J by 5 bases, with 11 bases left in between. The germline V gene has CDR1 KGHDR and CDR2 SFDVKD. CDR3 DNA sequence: TGTGCCACCGGTACAGGGTTAGATACGCAGTATTTT. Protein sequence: CATGTGLDTQYF.

CDR3 loop: CASSFSGNGGRYEQYF. The CDR3 bases are TGCGCCAGCAGCTTTTCGGGGAACGGGGGGCGGTACGAGCAGTACTTC. The chain uses TRBV23-1 and TRBJ2-7; the D gene is possibly TRBD2 (7 bases). TRBV23-1 is an open reading frame, and its role is uncertain. CDR3 length equals 16 residues. Trimming pared 6 bases from V and 4 bases from J, leaving 22 bases between.

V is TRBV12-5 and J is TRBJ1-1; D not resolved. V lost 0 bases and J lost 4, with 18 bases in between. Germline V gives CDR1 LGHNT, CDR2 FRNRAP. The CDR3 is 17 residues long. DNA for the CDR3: TGTGCTAGTGGTTTGGTACTTACGCTCCTAGGTGTCACTGAAGCTTTCTTT. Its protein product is CASGLVLTLLGVTEAFF.

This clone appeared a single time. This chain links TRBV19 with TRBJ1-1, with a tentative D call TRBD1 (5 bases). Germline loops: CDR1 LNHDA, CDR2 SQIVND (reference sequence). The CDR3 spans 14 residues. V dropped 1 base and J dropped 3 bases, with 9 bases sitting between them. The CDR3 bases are TGTGCCAGTAGTATAGGGGGCGCCGACACTGAAGCTTTCTTT. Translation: CASSIGGADTEAFF.

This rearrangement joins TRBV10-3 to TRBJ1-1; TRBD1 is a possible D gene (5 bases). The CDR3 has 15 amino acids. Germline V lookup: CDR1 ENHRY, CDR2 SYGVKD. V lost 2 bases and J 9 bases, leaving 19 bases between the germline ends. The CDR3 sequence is CAISEVGGEGLKAFF. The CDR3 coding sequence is TGTGCCATCAGTGAGGTTGGGGGGGAGGGATTGAAAGCTTTCTTT.

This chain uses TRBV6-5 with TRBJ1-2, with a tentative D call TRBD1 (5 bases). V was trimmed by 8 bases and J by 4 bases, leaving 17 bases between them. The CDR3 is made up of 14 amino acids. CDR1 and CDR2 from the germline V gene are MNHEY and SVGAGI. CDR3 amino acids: CASVRGRGSYGYTF. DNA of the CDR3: TGTGCCAGCGTTCGTGGGAGGGGATCCTATGGCTACACCTTC.

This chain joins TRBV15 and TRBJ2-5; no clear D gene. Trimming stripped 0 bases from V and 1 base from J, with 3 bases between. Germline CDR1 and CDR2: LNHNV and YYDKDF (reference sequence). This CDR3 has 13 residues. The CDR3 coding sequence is TGTGCCACCAGCAGAGACAGCCAAGAGACCCAGTACTTC. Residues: CATSRDSQETQYF.

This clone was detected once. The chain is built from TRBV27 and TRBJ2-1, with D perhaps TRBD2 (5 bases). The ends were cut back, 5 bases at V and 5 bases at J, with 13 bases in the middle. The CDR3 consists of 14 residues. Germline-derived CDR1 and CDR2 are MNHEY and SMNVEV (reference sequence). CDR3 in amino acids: CASSTRTVNNEQFF. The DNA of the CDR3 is TGTGCCAGCAGTACTCGGACTGTCAACAATGAGCAGTTCTTC.

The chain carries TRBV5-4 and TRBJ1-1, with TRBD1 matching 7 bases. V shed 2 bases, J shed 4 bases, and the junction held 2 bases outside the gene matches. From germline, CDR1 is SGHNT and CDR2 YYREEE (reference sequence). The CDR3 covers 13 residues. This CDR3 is CASSLRQGTEAFF. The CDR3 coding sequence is TGTGCCAGCAGCTTAAGACAGGGCACTGAAGCTTTCTTT. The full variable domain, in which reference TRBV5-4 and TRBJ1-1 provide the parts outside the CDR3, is ETGVTQSPTHLIKTRGQQVTLRCSSQSGHNTVSWYQQALGQGPQFIFQYYREEENGRGNFPPRFSGLQFPNYSSELNVNALELDDSALYLCASSLRQGTEAFFGQGTRLTVV.

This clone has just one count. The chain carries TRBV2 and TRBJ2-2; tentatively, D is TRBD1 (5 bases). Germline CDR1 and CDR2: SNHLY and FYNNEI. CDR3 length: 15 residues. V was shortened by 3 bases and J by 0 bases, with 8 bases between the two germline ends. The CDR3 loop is CASSEVRANTGELFF. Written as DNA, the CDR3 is TGTGCCAGCAGTGAGGTCAGGGCGAACACCGGGGAGCTGTTTTTT.

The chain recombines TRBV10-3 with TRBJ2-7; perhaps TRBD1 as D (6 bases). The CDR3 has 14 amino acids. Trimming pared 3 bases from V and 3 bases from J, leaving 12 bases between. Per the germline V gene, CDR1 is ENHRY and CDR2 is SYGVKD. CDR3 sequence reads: CAISDPGAVYEQYF. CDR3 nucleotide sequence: TGTGCCATCAGTGATCCAGGGGCAGTCTACGAGCAGTACTTC.

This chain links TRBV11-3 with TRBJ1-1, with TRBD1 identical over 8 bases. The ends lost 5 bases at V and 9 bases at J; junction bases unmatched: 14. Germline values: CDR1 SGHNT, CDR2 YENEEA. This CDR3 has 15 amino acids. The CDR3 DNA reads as TGTGCCAGCAGCGCGGGACAGGCCAATCAACGAAAAGCTTTCTTT. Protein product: CASSAGQANQRKAFF.

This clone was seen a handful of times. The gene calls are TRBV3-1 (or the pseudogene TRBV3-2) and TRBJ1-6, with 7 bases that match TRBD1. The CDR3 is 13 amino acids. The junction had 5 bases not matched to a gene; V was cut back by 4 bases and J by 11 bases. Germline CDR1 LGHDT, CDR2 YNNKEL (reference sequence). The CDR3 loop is CASSRQGGAPLHF. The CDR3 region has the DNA TGTGCCAGCAGCCGACAGGGTGGAGCACCCCTCCACTTT.

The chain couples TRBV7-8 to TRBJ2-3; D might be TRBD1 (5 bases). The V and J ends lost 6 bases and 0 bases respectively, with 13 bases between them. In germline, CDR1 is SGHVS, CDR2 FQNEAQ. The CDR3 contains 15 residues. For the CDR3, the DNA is TGTGCCAGCAGGAGCGTAAGGGGAAGCACAGATACGCAGTATTTT. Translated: CASRSVRGSTDTQYF.

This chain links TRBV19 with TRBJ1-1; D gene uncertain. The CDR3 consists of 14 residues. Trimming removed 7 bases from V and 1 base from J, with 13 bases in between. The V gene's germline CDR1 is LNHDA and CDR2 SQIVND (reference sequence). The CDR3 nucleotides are TGTGCCAGTACCTTACCCTACCGGAACACTGAAGCTTTCTTT. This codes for CASTLPYRNTEAFF.

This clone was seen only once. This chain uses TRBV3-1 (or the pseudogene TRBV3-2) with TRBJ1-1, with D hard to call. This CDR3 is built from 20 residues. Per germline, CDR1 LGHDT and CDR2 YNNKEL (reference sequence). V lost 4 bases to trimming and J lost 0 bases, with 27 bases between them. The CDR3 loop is CASSPNFVEGLIFMNTEAFF. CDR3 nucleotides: TGTGCCAGCAGCCCGAACTTCGTGGAGGGTTTGATTTTCATGAACACTGAAGCTTTCTTT.

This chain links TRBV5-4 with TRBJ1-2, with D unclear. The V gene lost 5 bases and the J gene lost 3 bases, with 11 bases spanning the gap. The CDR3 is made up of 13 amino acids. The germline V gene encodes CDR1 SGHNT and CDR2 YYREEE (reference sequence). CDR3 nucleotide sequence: TGTGCCAGCAGTCCGACTAAGGACTATGGCTACACCTTC. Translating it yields CASSPTKDYGYTF.

The CDR3 loop is CASSLAFSQETQYF. In nucleotides, the CDR3 is TGTGCCAGCAGCTTAGCCTTCAGCCAAGAGACCCAGTACTTC. The chain joins TRBV11-2 to TRBJ2-5, with no clear D. V lost 1 base and J lost 1, with 7 bases in between. This CDR3 is built from 14 residues. From germline, CDR1 is SGHAT and CDR2 FQNNGV. Full variable domain (remainder filled in from reference TRBV11-2 and TRBJ2-5): EAGVAQSPRYKIIEKRQSVAFWCNPISGHATLYWYQQILGQGPKLLIQFQNNGVVDDSQLPKDRFSAERLKGVDSTLKIQPAKLEDSAVYLCASSLAFSQETQYFGPGTRLLVL.